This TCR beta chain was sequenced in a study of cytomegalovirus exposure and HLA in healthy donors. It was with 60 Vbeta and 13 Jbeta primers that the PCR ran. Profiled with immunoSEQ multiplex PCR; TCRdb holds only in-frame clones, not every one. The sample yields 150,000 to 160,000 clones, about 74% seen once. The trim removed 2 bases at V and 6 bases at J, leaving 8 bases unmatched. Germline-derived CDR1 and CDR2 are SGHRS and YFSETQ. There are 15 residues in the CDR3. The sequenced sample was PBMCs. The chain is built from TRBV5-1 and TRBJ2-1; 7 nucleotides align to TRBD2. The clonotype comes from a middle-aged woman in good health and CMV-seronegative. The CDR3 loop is CASSFSTSRSNEQFF. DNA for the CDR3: TGCGCCAGCAGCTTCTCGACTAGCCGTAGCAATGAGCAGTTCTTC.